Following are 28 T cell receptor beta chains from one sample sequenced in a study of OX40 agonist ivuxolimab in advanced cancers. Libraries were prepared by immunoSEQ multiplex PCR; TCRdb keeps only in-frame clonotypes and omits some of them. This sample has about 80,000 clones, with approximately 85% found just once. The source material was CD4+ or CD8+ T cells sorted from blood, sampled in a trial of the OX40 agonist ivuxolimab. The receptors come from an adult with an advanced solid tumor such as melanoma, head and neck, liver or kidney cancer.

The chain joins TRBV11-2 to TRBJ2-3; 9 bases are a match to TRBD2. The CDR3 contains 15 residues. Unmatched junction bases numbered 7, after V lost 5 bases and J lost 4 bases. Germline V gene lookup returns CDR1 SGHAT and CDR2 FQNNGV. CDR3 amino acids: CASSHSGGGADTQYF. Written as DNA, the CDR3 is TGTGCCAGCAGCCATAGCGGGGGTGGCGCAGATACGCAGTATTTT. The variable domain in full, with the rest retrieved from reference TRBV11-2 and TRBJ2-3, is EAGVAQSPRYKIIEKRQSVAFWCNPISGHATLYWYQQILGQGPKLLIQFQNNGVVDDSQLPKDRFSAERLKGVDSTLKIQPAKLEDSAVYLCASSHSGGGADTQYFGPGTRLTVL.

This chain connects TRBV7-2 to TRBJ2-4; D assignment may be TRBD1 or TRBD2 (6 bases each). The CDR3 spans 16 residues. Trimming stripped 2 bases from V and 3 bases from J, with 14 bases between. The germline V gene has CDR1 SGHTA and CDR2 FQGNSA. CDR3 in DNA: TGTGCCAGCAGCTTAAATCCGGGGGCGGTCAAAAACATTCAGTACTTC. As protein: CASSLNPGAVKNIQYF.

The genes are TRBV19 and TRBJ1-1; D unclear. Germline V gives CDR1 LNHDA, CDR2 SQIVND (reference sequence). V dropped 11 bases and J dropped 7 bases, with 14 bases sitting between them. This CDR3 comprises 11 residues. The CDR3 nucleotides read TGTGCCTCCGTAAAGGAAGTTGAAGCTTTCTTT. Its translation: CASVKEVEAFF.

CDR3 DNA sequence: TGTGCCATCTCGGACAGGCCCAACACAGATACGCAGTATTTT. Protein product: CAISDRPNTDTQYF. The chain employs TRBV10-3 and TRBJ2-3; 7 positions agree with TRBD1. The CDR3 runs to 14 residues. CDR1 and CDR2 from the germline V gene are ENHRY and SYGVKD. The V segment lost 8 bases and the J segment 2 bases; nucleotides outside the gene matches: 7.

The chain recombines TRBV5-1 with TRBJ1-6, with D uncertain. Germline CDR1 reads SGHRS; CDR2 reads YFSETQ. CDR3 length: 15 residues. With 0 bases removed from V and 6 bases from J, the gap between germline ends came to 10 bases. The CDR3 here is CASSLDEGSNSPLHF. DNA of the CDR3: TGCGCCAGCAGCTTGGATGAAGGGAGTAATTCACCCCTCCACTTT.

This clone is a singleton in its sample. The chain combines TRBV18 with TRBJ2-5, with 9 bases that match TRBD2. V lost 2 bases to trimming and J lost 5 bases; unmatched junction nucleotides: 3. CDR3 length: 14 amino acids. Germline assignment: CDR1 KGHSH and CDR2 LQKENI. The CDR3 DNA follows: TGTGCCAGCTCACCAGGGACTAGCAGGGAGACCCAGTACTTC. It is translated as CASSPGTSRETQYF.

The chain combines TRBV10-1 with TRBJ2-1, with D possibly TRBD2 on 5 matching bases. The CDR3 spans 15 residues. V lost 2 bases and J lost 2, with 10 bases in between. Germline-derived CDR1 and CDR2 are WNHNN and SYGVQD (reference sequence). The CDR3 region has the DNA TGCGCCAGCAGTGAGCCAGCGGACCCCTACAATGAGCAGTTCTTC. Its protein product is CASSEPADPYNEQFF.

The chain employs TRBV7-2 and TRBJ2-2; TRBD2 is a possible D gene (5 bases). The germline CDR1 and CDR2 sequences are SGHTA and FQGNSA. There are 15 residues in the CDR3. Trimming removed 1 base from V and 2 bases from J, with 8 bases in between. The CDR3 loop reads CASSLDTRNTGELFF. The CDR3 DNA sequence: TGTGCCAGCAGCTTAGACACTAGAAACACCGGGGAGCTGTTTTTT.

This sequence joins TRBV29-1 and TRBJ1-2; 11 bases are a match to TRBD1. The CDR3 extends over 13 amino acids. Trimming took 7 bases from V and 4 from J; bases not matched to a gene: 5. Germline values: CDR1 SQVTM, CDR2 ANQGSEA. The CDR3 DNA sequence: TGCAGCGCCGGGACAGGGGGACTCTATGGCTACACCTTC. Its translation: CSAGTGGLYGYTF.

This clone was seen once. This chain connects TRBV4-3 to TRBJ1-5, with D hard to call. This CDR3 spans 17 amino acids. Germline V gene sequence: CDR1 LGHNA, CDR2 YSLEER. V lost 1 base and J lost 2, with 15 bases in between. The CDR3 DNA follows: TGCGCCAGCAGCCAAGCCCGAGCGGTTTTCGGCAATCAGCCCCAGCATTTT. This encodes CASSQARAVFGNQPQHF.

The CDR3 region has the DNA TGCGCCAGCAGCCAAGTACAGACGAATTCACCCCTCCACTTT. This encodes CASSQVQTNSPLHF. The V call is TRBV4-3, the J call TRBJ1-6; no firm D call. The CDR3 has 14 residues. Germline V gene lookup returns CDR1 LGHNA and CDR2 YSLEER. Between the trimmed V and J ends, which lost 1 base and 7 bases, there was a span of 8 bases.

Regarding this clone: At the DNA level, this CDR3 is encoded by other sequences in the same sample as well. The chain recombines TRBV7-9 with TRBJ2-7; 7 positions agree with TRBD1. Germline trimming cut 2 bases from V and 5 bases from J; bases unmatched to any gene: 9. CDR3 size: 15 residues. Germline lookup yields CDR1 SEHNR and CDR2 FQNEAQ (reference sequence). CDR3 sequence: CASSLIRQGKNEQYF. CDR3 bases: TGTGCCAGCAGCTTAATCCGACAGGGAAAAAACGAGCAGTACTTC. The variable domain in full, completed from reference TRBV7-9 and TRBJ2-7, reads DTGVSQNPRHKITKRGQNVTFRCDPISEHNRLYWYRQTLGQGPEFLTYFQNEAQLEKSRLLSDRFSAERPKGSFSTLEIQRTEQGDSAMYLCASSLIRQGKNEQYFGPGTRLTVT.

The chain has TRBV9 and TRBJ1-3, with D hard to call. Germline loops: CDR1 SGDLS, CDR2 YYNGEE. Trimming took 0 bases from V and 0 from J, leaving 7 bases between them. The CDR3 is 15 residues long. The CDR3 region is CASSVGQSSGNTIYF. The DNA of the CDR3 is TGTGCCAGCAGCGTAGGGCAGAGCTCTGGAAACACCATATATTTT.

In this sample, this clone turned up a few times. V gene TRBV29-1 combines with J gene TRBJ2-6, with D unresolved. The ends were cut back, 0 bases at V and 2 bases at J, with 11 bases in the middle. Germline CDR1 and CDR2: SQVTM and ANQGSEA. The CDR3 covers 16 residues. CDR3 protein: CSVEDRRTPGANVLTF. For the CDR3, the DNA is TGCAGCGTTGAAGATCGGCGGACCCCTGGGGCCAACGTCCTGACTTTC.

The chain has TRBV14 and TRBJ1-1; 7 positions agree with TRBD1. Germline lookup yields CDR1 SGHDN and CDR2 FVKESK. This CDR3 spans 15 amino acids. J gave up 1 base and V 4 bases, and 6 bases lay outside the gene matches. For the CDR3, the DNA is TGTGCCAGCAGCCTCCAGGGGGGAAAGAACACTGAAGCTTTCTTT. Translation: CASSLQGGKNTEAFF.

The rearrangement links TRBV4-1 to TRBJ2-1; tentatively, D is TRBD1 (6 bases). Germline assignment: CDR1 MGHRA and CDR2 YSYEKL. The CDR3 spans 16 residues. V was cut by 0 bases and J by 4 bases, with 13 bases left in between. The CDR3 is CASSQEPGHIYNEQFF. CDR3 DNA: TGCGCCAGCAGCCAAGAGCCGGGACATATTTACAATGAGCAGTTCTTC.

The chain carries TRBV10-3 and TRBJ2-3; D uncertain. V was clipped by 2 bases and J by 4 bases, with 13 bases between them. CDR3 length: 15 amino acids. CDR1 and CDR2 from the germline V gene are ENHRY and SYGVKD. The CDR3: CAISEGSDRADTQYF. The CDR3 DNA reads TGTGCCATCAGTGAGGGGTCGGATAGGGCAGATACGCAGTATTTT.

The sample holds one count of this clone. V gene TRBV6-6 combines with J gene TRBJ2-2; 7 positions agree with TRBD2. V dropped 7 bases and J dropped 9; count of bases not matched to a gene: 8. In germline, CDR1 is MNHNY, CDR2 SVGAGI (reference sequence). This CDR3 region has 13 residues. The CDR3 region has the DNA TGTGCCAGCATCACGGGAGGAAGCCGGGAGCTGTTTTTT. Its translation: CASITGGSRELFF.

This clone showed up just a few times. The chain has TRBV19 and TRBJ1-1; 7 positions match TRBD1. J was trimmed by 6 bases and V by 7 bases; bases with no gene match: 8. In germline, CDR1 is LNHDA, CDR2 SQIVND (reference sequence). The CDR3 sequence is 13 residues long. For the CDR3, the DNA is TGTGCCAGTATAAGAACAGGGGCGGCTGAAGCTTTCTTT. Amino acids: CASIRTGAAEAFF.

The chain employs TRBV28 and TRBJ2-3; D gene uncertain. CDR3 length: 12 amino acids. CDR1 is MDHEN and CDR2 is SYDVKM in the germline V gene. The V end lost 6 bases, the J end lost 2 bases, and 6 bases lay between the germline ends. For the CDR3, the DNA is TGTGCCAGCAGCCCTACCACAGATACGCAGTATTTT. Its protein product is CASSPTTDTQYF. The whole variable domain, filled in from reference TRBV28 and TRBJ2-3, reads DVKVTQSSRYLVKRTGEKVFLECVQDMDHENMFWYRQDPGLGLRLIYFSYDVKMKEKGDIPEGYSVSREKKERFSLILESASTNQTSMYLCASSPTTDTQYFGPGTRLTVL.

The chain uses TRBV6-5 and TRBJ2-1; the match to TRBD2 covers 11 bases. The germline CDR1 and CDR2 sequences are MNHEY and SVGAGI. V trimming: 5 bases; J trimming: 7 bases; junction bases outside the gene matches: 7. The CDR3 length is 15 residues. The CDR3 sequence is CASSLLAGVGNEQFF. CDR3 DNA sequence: TGTGCCAGCAGTCTACTAGCGGGAGTAGGGAATGAGCAGTTCTTC.

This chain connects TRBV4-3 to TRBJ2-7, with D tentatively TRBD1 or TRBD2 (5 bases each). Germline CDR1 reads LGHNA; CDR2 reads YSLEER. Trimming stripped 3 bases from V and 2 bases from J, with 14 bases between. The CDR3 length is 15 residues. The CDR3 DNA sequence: TGCGCCAGCAGCCAGGTTACGGGACCGACCTACGAGCAGTACTTC. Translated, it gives CASSQVTGPTYEQYF.

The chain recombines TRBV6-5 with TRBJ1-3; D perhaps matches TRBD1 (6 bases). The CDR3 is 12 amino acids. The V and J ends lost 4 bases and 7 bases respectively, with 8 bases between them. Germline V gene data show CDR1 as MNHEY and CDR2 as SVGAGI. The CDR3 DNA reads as TGTGCCAGCAGTTCACAGGGTAACACCATATATTTT. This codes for CASSSQGNTIYF.

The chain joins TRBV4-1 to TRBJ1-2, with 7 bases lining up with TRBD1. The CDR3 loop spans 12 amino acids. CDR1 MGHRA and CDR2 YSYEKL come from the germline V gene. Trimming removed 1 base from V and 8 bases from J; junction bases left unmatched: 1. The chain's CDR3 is CASSQGGGGYTF. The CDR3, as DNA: TGCGCCAGCAGCCAAGGAGGGGGCGGCTACACCTTC.

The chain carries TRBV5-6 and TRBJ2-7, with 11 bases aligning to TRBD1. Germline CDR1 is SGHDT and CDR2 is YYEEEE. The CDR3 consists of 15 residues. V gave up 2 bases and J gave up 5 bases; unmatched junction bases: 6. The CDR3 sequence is CASSFRDRGFNEQYF. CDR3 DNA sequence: TGTGCCAGCAGCTTCCGGGACAGGGGGTTTAACGAGCAGTACTTC.

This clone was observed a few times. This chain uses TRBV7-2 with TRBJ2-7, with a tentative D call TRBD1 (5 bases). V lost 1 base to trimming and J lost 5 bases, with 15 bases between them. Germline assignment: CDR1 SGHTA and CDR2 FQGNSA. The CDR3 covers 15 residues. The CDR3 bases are TGTGCCAGCAGCTTAGGAGGCCAGGGAAAGAACGAGCAGTACTTC. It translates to CASSLGGQGKNEQYF.

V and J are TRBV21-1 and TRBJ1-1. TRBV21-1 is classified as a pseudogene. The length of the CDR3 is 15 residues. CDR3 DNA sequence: TGTGCCAGCCCAAAGGTGGGCAGGAGATACACTGAAGCTTTCTTT. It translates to CASPKVGRRYTEAFF.

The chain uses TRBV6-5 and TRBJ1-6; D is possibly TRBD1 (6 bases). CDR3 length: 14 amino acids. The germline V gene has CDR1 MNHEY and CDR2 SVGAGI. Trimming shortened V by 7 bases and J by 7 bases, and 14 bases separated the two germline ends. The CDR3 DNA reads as TGTGCCAGCACTCCCGGGACAAGCAATTCACCCCTCCACTTT. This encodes CASTPGTSNSPLHF.